This paragraph covers one T cell receptor (beta chain) sequence. The antigen remains undetermined. The record originates from a study of vaccination and CD4 T cells after COVID-19. CD4+ T cells that had been cultured provided DNA sequenced with the Oncomine TCR Beta short-read assay. TCRdb re-analysed the PCR reads in MiXCR, keeping a single row per CDR3 protein. Of some 20,000 distinct CDR3 sequences listed, around 44% were seen once; the top ten hold roughly 25%. Treatment meaning: roughly 11-day PBMC culture with coronavirus spike peptide pools or control peptides (ViraFEST assay). Roughly 2 million PBMCs went into each well for culture with 10 IU/ml IL-2 and about 9.9 ug/ml peptide pools. The CDR3 totals 13 residues. Looked up from germline, CDR1 is SGHKS and CDR2 is YYEKEE (reference sequence). Trimming pared 2 bases from V and 0 bases from J, leaving 5 bases between.

This receptor was obtained from a human donor who had recovered from COVID-19. The specimen was CD4+ T cells from blood, cultured in vitro, collected before SARS-CoV-2 vaccination. V and J are TRBV5-5 and TRBJ2-5, with D unresolved. CDR3 region: CASSFRNQETQYF. DNA for the CDR3: TGTGCCAGCAGCTTTCGGAACCAAGAGACCCAGTACTTC.